The clone carrying this T cell receptor (beta chain) was observed many times. Its target is not known. Trimming shortened V by 1 base and J by 4 bases, and 13 bases separated the two germline ends. This CDR3 contains 14 residues. CDR1 and CDR2 (germline): GTSNPN, SVGIG (reference sequence). These data are taken from a study of beta chain features in type 1 diabetes. Reverse transcribing all isolated RNA meant expressed TCRB transcripts were sequenced. Some clones are missing from TCRdb's copy, which holds only in-frame ones; the method was immunoSEQ multiplex PCR. Here the sample spans almost 350,000 clones, over 7% being singletons. Study-wide results and caveats: VDJ junctions from patients with type 1 diabetes contained fewer insertions and more deletions. Whatever favoring of shorter templates PCR might show would apply equally to patients and controls. People with Type 1 diabetes carried modestly yet significantly shorter TCRB CDR3s in all four CD4+ subsets.

This TCR came from a man younger than 40 with type 1 diabetes. The chain links TRBV30 to TRBJ2-5; D possibly corresponds to TRBD1 (6 bases). Specimen: central memory CD4+ T cells from blood. Here the CDR3 DNA reads TGTGCCTGGAGTGCGATGACAGGCGCAGAGACCCAGTACTTC. Amino acids: CAWSAMTGAETQYF.